The next 14 T cell receptor beta chains were all read from a single sample in a study of CD8+CD57+ T cells in acquired aplastic anemia. Genomic DNA served as template for TCR beta VDJ and CDR3 profiling. TCRdb re-analysed the reads in MiXCR, keeping a single row per CDR3 protein. The table records under 250,000 distinct CDR3 sequences, 65% of them present only once. All patients picked for sequencing had shown, by flow cytometry, an expansion of CD8+CD57+ cells. The sample comprised sorted CD4+, CD8+, or CD8+CD57+ T cells (not recorded which) from PBMCs. These receptors originate from a human donor with aplastic anemia.

J is TRBJ2-1 and V is TRBV11-2, with D possibly being TRBD1 (5 bases). The CDR3 is 15 amino acids. CDR1 SGHAT and CDR2 FQNNGV come from the germline V gene. Trimming stripped 3 bases from V and 1 base from J, with 10 bases between. CDR3 sequence (DNA): TGTGCCAGCAGCTTTCTTAGGGGTTCCTACAATGAGCAGTTCTTC. The encoded protein is CASSFLRGSYNEQFF.

The CDR3 DNA reads as TGCGCCAGCAGTGGGGGGACAGGGGGCTCCTACAATGAGCAGTTCTTC. Translated: CASSGGTGGSYNEQFF. The chain carries TRBV10-1 and TRBJ2-1; 11 nucleotides align to TRBD1. The trim removed 4 bases at V and 0 bases at J, leaving 2 bases unmatched. Germline lookup yields CDR1 WNHNN and CDR2 SYGVQD (reference sequence). This CDR3 spans 16 amino acids.

DNA of the CDR3: TGTGCCACCAGCGGGGGAGGGGGAGGGTATGAGCAGTTCTTC. It is translated as CATSGGGGGYEQFF. The V gene is TRBV24-1, the J gene TRBJ2-1; possibly TRBD2 for D (7 bases). The CDR3 has 14 residues. The germline V gene encodes CDR1 KGHDR and CDR2 SFDVKD. V shed 7 bases and J shed 8 bases, with 17 bases lying between them.

This chain connects TRBV25-1 to TRBJ2-3; 10 positions agree with TRBD2. Germline V gives CDR1 MGHDK, CDR2 SYGVNS. The V segment lost 5 bases and the J segment 1 base; nucleotides outside the gene matches: 12. The CDR3 contains 18 residues. CDR3 coding DNA: TGTGCCAGCAGTATAACCTCTATAGCGGGGGGACGCACAGATACGCAGTATTTT. Amino acids: CASSITSIAGGRTDTQYF.

The rearrangement uses TRBV20-1 and TRBJ1-5; TRBD1 might be the D (5 bases). Germline V lookup: CDR1 DFQATT, CDR2 SNEGSKA (reference sequence). V shed 0 bases and J shed 3 bases, with 9 bases lying between them. CDR3 size: 14 residues. The DNA of the CDR3 is TGCAGTGCTAGAGATAACAGGCCCAATCAGCCCCAGCATTTT. Amino acid sequence: CSARDNRPNQPQHF.

This clonotype appeared a few times. The rearrangement joins TRBV4-1 to TRBJ2-5; 7 bases line up with TRBD1. The CDR3 spans 15 residues. Trimming removed 2 bases from V and 4 bases from J; junction bases left unmatched: 7. CDR1 and CDR2 from the germline V gene are MGHRA and YSYEKL. The CDR3 is CASSQSGQVGETQYF. The CDR3 DNA is TGCGCCAGCAGCCAATCAGGACAGGTCGGAGAGACCCAGTACTTC.

This clonotype was seen a few times. The rearrangement joins TRBV2 to TRBJ1-6; weak D call: TRBD1 (6 bases). Trimming stripped 6 bases from V and 6 bases from J, with 12 bases between. The CDR3 length is 14 residues. Germline assignment: CDR1 SNHLY and CDR2 FYNNEI. CDR3 nucleotides: TGTGCCAGCAGGACACAGGGCTTTAATTCACCCCTCCACTTT. Encoded protein: CASRTQGFNSPLHF.

V is TRBV29-1 and J is TRBJ2-7; weak D call: TRBD1 (6 bases). The germline V and J ends were trimmed by 5 bases and 0 bases, with 14 bases remaining between them. The CDR3 loop spans 14 amino acids. The germline V gene has CDR1 SQVTM and CDR2 ANQGSEA. CDR3 amino acids: CSVPGTSSSYEQYF. The DNA of the CDR3 is TGCAGCGTTCCCGGGACATCTAGCTCCTACGAGCAGTACTTC.

The gene calls are TRBV5-1 and TRBJ2-1; perhaps D is TRBD1 or TRBD2 (5 bases each). The CDR3 totals 15 residues. Germline CDR1 and CDR2: SGHRS and YFSETQ. V was trimmed by 2 bases and J by 1 base, leaving 10 bases between them. As DNA, the CDR3 is TGCGCCAGCAGCTTTCTGGGGGATTCCTACAATGAGCAGTTCTTC. The encoded protein is CASSFLGDSYNEQFF.

To note about this clonotype: This may be a read error, as it is one base from a much larger clone. As the CDR3 is not closed by the conserved phenylalanine or tryptophan, this likely results from a read error. The chain carries TRBV2 and TRBJ2-7; D unresolved. Germline V lookup: CDR1 SNHLY, CDR2 FYNNEI. The CDR3 has 13 amino acids. Trimming took off 4 bases at V and 2 bases at J, with 9 bases between the two ends. CDR3 amino acids: CASSGKVPYEQYC. Written as DNA, the CDR3 is TGTGCCAGCAGTGGAAAAGTTCCCTACGAGCAGTACTGC.

The rearrangement uses TRBV7-9 and TRBJ1-6; no definite D call. Germline V gives CDR1 SEHNR, CDR2 FQNEAQ (reference sequence). This CDR3 is 14 amino acids long. V shed 7 bases and J shed 10 bases, with 17 bases lying between them. CDR3 loop: CASTPLGIVSPLHF. CDR3 DNA: TGTGCCAGCACCCCGCTTGGTATTGTGTCACCCCTCCACTTT.

The table lists this clonotype with a few counts. The chain joins TRBV20-1 to TRBJ1-2, with 7 bases lining up with TRBD1. Germline CDR1 is DFQATT and CDR2 is SNEGSKA (reference sequence). V lost 1 base, J lost 1 base, and 0 bases stayed unmatched. The CDR3 extends over 13 amino acids. This CDR3 is CSARGQGNYGYTF. The DNA for the CDR3 is TGCAGTGCTAGAGGACAGGGTAACTATGGCTACACCTTC.

The chain links TRBV7-9 to TRBJ2-1, with TRBD2 matching over 10 bases. Per the germline V gene, CDR1 is SEHNR and CDR2 is FQNEAQ (reference sequence). The CDR3 is 15 amino acids. The V gene end was trimmed by 5 bases and the J gene end by 6 bases; junction bases not matched to a gene: 7. The CDR3: CASSPAGGPSNEQFF. The CDR3 DNA sequence: TGTGCCAGCAGCCCAGCGGGGGGGCCGTCCAATGAGCAGTTCTTC.

The rearrangement joins TRBV10-3 to TRBJ1-1; TRBD1 agrees at 8 bases. V gave up 4 bases and J gave up 3 bases; unmatched junction bases: 4. Germline assignment: CDR1 ENHRY and CDR2 SYGVKD. This CDR3 is 14 amino acids long. The CDR3 nucleotides read TGTGCCATCAGTGCCCAGGGGGCAGACACTGAAGCTTTCTTT. It encodes CAISAQGADTEAFF.